The 31 T cell receptor beta chains below all came from one sample that was sequenced in a study of vaccination effects on CD4 cells after COVID-19. Ahead of sequencing, the ViraFEST assay grew antigen-specific CD4+ T cells using viral peptide pools. It was after approximately 11 days of culture that CD4+ T cells were isolated. Recipients of the vaccine had no prior SARS-CoV-2 infection and negative nucleocapsid antibodies. These receptors lack a known antigen. TCRdb keeps only in-frame clones here, not all; method: immunoSEQ multiplex PCR. The table records tens of thousands of clones, around 68% of them present only once. Sequences were derived from CD4+ T cells from PBMCs cultured with SARS-CoV-2 spike peptides, sampled before COVID-19 vaccination. Every receptor here comes from a human donor who received a COVID-19 vaccine.

The gene calls are TRBV12-3 or TRBV12-4 and TRBJ1-1, with 7 bases lining up with TRBD1. This CDR3 spans 12 amino acids. With V trimmed by 2 bases and J by 11 bases, 5 bases remained unmatched. The CDR3 reads CASSLRGRGAFF. Written as DNA, the CDR3 is TGTGCCAGCAGTTTAAGGGGGCGCGGGGCTTTCTTT.

V usage is TRBV13 and J usage is TRBJ2-5; 11 bases match TRBD2. J lost 1 base, V lost 5 bases, and 6 bases had no gene match. There are 16 residues in the CDR3. CDR1 and CDR2 from the germline V gene are PRHDT and FYEKMQ (reference sequence). The CDR3 reads CASSQTSGATQETQYF. The CDR3 DNA is TGTGCCAGCAGCCAGACTAGCGGGGCGACCCAAGAGACCCAGTACTTC.

The J gene is TRBJ2-7, the V gene TRBV7-8; TRBD1 aligns across 10 bases. Trimming removed 0 bases from V and 4 bases from J; junction bases left unmatched: 3. Germline CDR1 SGHVS, CDR2 FQNEAQ. The CDR3 covers 15 residues. The CDR3 sequence: CASSLARDRGYEQYF. The CDR3 coding sequence is TGTGCCAGCAGCTTAGCCCGGGACAGGGGTTACGAGCAGTACTTC.

The chain employs TRBV13 and TRBJ2-3, with 16 bases that match TRBD2. V lost 4 bases to trimming and J lost 5 bases; unmatched junction nucleotides: 12. The V gene's germline CDR1 is PRHDT and CDR2 FYEKMQ (reference sequence). This CDR3 region has 19 residues. The CDR3, as DNA: TGTGCCAGCAGCTCCAGGGGACTAGCGGGGGGGCCCCGGGAAGATACGCAGTATTTT. This gives the protein CASSSRGLAGGPREDTQYF.

The gene calls are TRBV4-3 and TRBJ1-5; D not certain. The germline CDR1 and CDR2 sequences are LGHNA and YSLEER. The CDR3 is 14 amino acids. The germline V and J ends were trimmed by 4 bases and 4 bases, with 11 bases remaining between them. The CDR3 DNA reads TGCGCCAGCAGCCCAGCCATAAGAAATCAGCCCCAGCATTTT. The encoded protein is CASSPAIRNQPQHF.

This clone was observed a handful of times. CDR3 sequence reads: CASSQADRAYEQYF. CDR3 nucleotide sequence: TGTGCCAGCAGCCAAGCGGACAGGGCCTACGAGCAGTACTTC. This rearrangement joins TRBV4-2 to TRBJ2-7; 8 bases line up with TRBD1. Germline-derived CDR1 and CDR2 are LGHNA and YNFKEQ. CDR3 length equals 14 residues. V trimming: 1 base; J trimming: 2 bases; junction bases outside the gene matches: 1.

The gene calls are TRBV30 and TRBJ2-1; 10 positions match TRBD1. Germline-derived CDR1 and CDR2 are GTSNPN and SVGIG (reference sequence). Trimming at V came to 6 bases and at J to 6 bases, leaving 5 bases not matched to a gene. The CDR3 covers 13 residues. The CDR3 reads CACRGQGVNEQFF. The CDR3 DNA is TGTGCCTGCCGAGGACAGGGGGTCAATGAGCAGTTCTTC.

This clone has only a few counts. V and J are TRBV6-6 and TRBJ2-7, with D hard to call. The CDR3 totals 14 residues. V shed 0 bases and J shed 5 bases, with 11 bases lying between them. Germline V gives CDR1 MNHNY, CDR2 SVGAGI (reference sequence). The CDR3 reads CASSYSREGHEQYF. In nucleotides, the CDR3 is TGTGCCAGCAGTTACTCGAGAGAAGGCCACGAGCAGTACTTC.

This chain joins TRBV9 and TRBJ1-2, with 9 positions matching TRBD1. The V gene's germline CDR1 is SGDLS and CDR2 YYNGEE. The CDR3 runs to 13 residues. J lost 6 bases, V lost 5 bases, and 5 bases had no gene match. This chain's CDR3 is CASRGTGTHGYTF. The CDR3 DNA follows: TGTGCCAGCAGGGGGACAGGGACCCATGGCTACACCTTC.

The chain employs TRBV3-1 (or the pseudogene TRBV3-2) and TRBJ2-5, with 7 bases lining up with TRBD2. Per the germline V gene, CDR1 is LGHDT and CDR2 is YNNKEL (reference sequence). With V trimmed by 4 bases and J by 7 bases, 12 bases remained unmatched. This CDR3 is 15 amino acids long. The DNA for the CDR3 is TGTGCCAGCAGCCCCGTTTTAGCGGGCCGGGGGACCCAGTACTTC. It encodes CASSPVLAGRGTQYF.

This chain uses TRBV4-1 with TRBJ1-5; D might be TRBD1 (5 bases). Deletions cut 1 base from V and 2 bases from J, with 12 bases between. The CDR3 spans 16 residues. Germline CDR1 reads MGHRA; CDR2 reads YSYEKL. CDR3 sequence reads: CASSQGSGVGNQPQHF. The CDR3 nucleotides are TGCGCCAGCAGCCAAGGATCGGGGGTGGGCAATCAGCCCCAGCATTTT.

This clone came up a few times. The chain links TRBV30 to TRBJ2-7, with D perhaps TRBD2 (6 bases). Germline V CDR1 and CDR2: GTSNPN, SVGIG (reference sequence). CDR3 size: 13 residues. Trimming took off 2 bases at V and 7 bases at J, with 15 bases between the two ends. This CDR3 is CAWSPTGRGEQYF. As DNA, the CDR3 is TGTGCCTGGAGTCCTACGGGTCGGGGGGAGCAGTACTTC.

This clone showed up just a few times. The rearrangement joins TRBV5-6 to TRBJ2-7; unclear D gene. The V gene's germline CDR1 is SGHDT and CDR2 YYEEEE. V lost 6 bases and J 3 bases, leaving 16 bases between the germline ends. This CDR3 contains 14 residues. CDR3 sequence reads: CASKGRLTSYEQYF. As DNA, the CDR3 is TGTGCCAGCAAAGGCAGACTCACAAGCTACGAGCAGTACTTC.

The V call is TRBV7-8, the J call TRBJ2-3; the match to TRBD2 covers 9 bases. CDR3 length: 16 residues. V lost 0 bases, J lost 2 bases, and 3 bases stayed unmatched. CDR1 is SGHVS, CDR2 FQNEAQ, per germline. The CDR3, as DNA: TGTGCCAGCAGCTTAGCCCCTAGCGGGGTCACAGATACGCAGTATTTT. Translated, it gives CASSLAPSGVTDTQYF.

The chain carries TRBV10-3 and TRBJ2-3; 9 bases agree with TRBD2. Germline loops: CDR1 ENHRY, CDR2 SYGVKD. CDR3 length equals 16 residues. After removal of 6 bases from V and 4 bases from J, the junction contained 11 bases not matched to a gene. This CDR3 is CAIRAGGPGPADTQYF. The CDR3 DNA is TGTGCCATCAGGGCGGGAGGGCCGGGTCCAGCAGATACGCAGTATTTT.

This chain links TRBV27 with TRBJ2-2; D possibly corresponds to TRBD1 (6 bases). Between the trimmed V and J ends, which lost 2 bases and 8 bases, there was a span of 12 bases. CDR3 length: 14 amino acids. Germline V lookup: CDR1 MNHEY, CDR2 SMNVEV (reference sequence). CDR3 in DNA: TGTGCCAGCAGTTTAGTCAGGGGCAGGGGGGAGCTGTTTTTT. Translated, it gives CASSLVRGRGELFF.

The V and J genes are TRBV5-6 and TRBJ1-5, with 10 bases that match TRBD1. V shed 4 bases, J shed 6 bases, and the junction held 7 bases outside the gene matches. CDR1 is SGHDT and CDR2 is YYEEEE in the germline V gene. This CDR3 contains 15 residues. The CDR3 DNA follows: TGTGCCAGCAGCCGAGACAGGGGGCTCGGTCAGCCCCAGCATTTT. Its translation: CASSRDRGLGQPQHF. Drawing the rest from reference TRBV5-6 and TRBJ1-5, the complete variable domain is DAGVTQSPTHLIKTRGQQVTLRCSPKSGHDTVSWYQQALGQGPQFIFQYYEEEERQRGNFPDRFSGHQFPNYSSELNVNALLLGDSALYLCASSRDRGLGQPQHFGDGTRLSIL.

V usage is TRBV2 and J usage is TRBJ2-2; D may be TRBD1 (5 bases). From germline, CDR1 is SNHLY and CDR2 FYNNEI. The germline V and J ends were trimmed by 9 bases and 1 base, with 12 bases remaining between them. The CDR3 covers 14 residues. CDR3 DNA sequence: TGTGCCAGAGGTGGGGCAGGGAACACCGGGGAGCTGTTTTTT. Protein product: CARGGAGNTGELFF.

This clone was detected a few times. The chain carries TRBV30 and TRBJ1-2; D is undetermined. This CDR3 comprises 11 residues. Per germline, CDR1 GTSNPN and CDR2 SVGIG (reference sequence). The ends were cut back, 6 bases at V and 5 bases at J, with 10 bases in the middle. The CDR3 loop is CACVGRYGYTF. The CDR3 DNA is TGTGCCTGTGTGGGGAGGTATGGCTACACCTTC.

This chain links TRBV4-1 with TRBJ1-1, with 11 bases lining up with TRBD1. Per the germline V gene, CDR1 is MGHRA and CDR2 is YSYEKL. The junction had 5 bases not matched to a gene; V was cut back by 10 bases and J by 4 bases. There are 13 residues in the CDR3. CDR3 coding DNA: TGCGCCACGGCCGGGACAGGGGGCACTGAAGCTTTCTTT. This translates into CATAGTGGTEAFF.

The CDR3 DNA is TGTGCCAGCAGCTATGGGTCACGGGGTGGCTACACCTTC. It translates to CASSYGSRGGYTF. The chain is built from TRBV5-4 and TRBJ1-2, with D unresolved. The CDR3 is made up of 13 amino acids. The germline V gene encodes CDR1 SGHNT and CDR2 YYREEE (reference sequence). Trimming pared 3 bases from V and 7 bases from J, leaving 13 bases between.

The rearrangement links TRBV20-1 to TRBJ2-3, with D possibly matching TRBD2 (6 bases). Germline loops: CDR1 DFQATT, CDR2 SNEGSKA (reference sequence). The CDR3 runs 15 residues. Trimming removed 3 bases at V and 2 bases at J, with 15 bases between. The CDR3 DNA reads as TGCAGTGCTAGTGGGTCAGGGACTGACACAGATACGCAGTATTTT. Its protein product is CSASGSGTDTDTQYF.

This clone was seen a single time. This chain connects TRBV27 to TRBJ1-2, with TRBD1 as a possible D gene (5 bases). CDR1 and CDR2 (germline): MNHEY, SMNVEV (reference sequence). This CDR3 is 13 amino acids long. Trimming removed 4 bases from V and 5 bases from J, with 11 bases in between. The CDR3 here is CASSYRDGYGYTF. The CDR3 coding sequence is TGTGCCAGCAGTTACCGGGACGGATATGGCTACACCTTC.

The chain joins TRBV5-1 to TRBJ2-1; 8 nucleotides align to TRBD2. Germline lookup yields CDR1 SGHRS and CDR2 YFSETQ. Germline trimming cut 7 bases from V and 10 bases from J; bases unmatched to any gene: 7. The CDR3 sequence is 12 residues long. The CDR3 here is CASRAGGREQFF. CDR3 DNA sequence: TGCGCCAGCCGGGCGGGGGGCAGGGAGCAGTTCTTC.

This sequence joins TRBV6-5 and TRBJ2-1, with D unresolved. Trimming removed 6 bases from V and 6 bases from J, with 15 bases in between. This CDR3 has 14 amino acids. Germline CDR1 reads MNHEY; CDR2 reads SVGAGI. The CDR3 nucleotides are TGTGCCAGCAGACGACGCCCCGGTCCCAATGAGCAGTTCTTC. Amino acid sequence: CASRRRPGPNEQFF.

The chain links TRBV12-3 or TRBV12-4 to TRBJ1-3; D gene uncertain. The CDR3 extends over 13 amino acids. The ends were cut back, 6 bases at V and 1 base at J, with 7 bases in the middle. The CDR3, as DNA: TGTGCCAGCAGCCGAAGTTCTGGAAACACCATATATTTT. Translating it yields CASSRSSGNTIYF.

This chain connects TRBV5-4 to TRBJ2-3, with 10 nucleotides matching TRBD2. This CDR3 has 14 amino acids. CDR1 and CDR2 from the germline V gene are SGHNT and YYREEE (reference sequence). Trimming took 5 bases from V and 5 from J; bases not matched to a gene: 5. CDR3 nucleotide sequence: TGTGCCAGCAGGAGCGGGGGGGGGCTAGATACGCAGTATTTT. The encoded protein is CASRSGGGLDTQYF. Combining the CDR3 with reference TRBV5-4 and TRBJ2-3 gives the whole variable domain ETGVTQSPTHLIKTRGQQVTLRCSSQSGHNTVSWYQQALGQGPQFIFQYYREEENGRGNFPPRFSGLQFPNYSSELNVNALELDDSALYLCASRSGGGLDTQYFGPGTRLTVL.

The CDR3, as DNA: TGTGCCAGCAGACTGACAGAGAACACTGAAGCTTTCTTT. Its protein is CASRLTENTEAFF. The rearrangement links TRBV3-1 (or the pseudogene TRBV3-2) to TRBJ1-1; a weak D match, TRBD1 (5 bases). Trimming left V 6 bases short and J 1 base short, with 9 bases between. Germline CDR1 reads LGHDT; CDR2 reads YNNKEL (reference sequence). The CDR3 is made up of 13 amino acids.

This clone has a single count. V is TRBV4-1 and J is TRBJ2-6, with 9 nucleotides matching TRBD1. Germline V gene data show CDR1 as MGHRA and CDR2 as YSYEKL. V trimming: 2 bases; J trimming: 3 bases; junction bases outside the gene matches: 8. The CDR3 totals 18 residues. The CDR3 loop is CASSQPRQGVFGANVLTF. In DNA, the CDR3 is TGCGCCAGCAGCCAACCTCGACAGGGGGTATTTGGGGCCAACGTCCTGACTTTC.

CDR3 in DNA: TGTGCCAGCAGTTATAGCAAGCAGGACAGCACCTACGAGCAGTACTTC. Translated, it gives CASSYSKQDSTYEQYF. The chain joins TRBV6-5 to TRBJ2-7, with D maybe TRBD1 (6 bases). Per germline, CDR1 MNHEY and CDR2 SVGAGI. This CDR3 has 16 amino acids. V was cut by 3 bases and J by 2 bases, with 17 bases left in between.

This chain uses TRBV9 with TRBJ2-5, with unresolved D. The CDR3 loop spans 14 amino acids. Trimming took off 4 bases at V and 4 bases at J, with 14 bases between the two ends. Germline assignment: CDR1 SGDLS and CDR2 YYNGEE. CDR3 in DNA: TGTGCCAGCAGCCGAGAAGTGGGCCGAGAGACCCAGTACTTC. Translating it yields CASSREVGRETQYF.